The source of this TCR beta chain is a study of T-cell memory formation after mild COVID-19. Findings and limits, study-wide: The pre-infection memory compartment contained some responding clones, suggesting cross-reactive memory joined.

Points on this clonotype: Its antigen is not identified.

Trimming shortened V by 2 bases and J by 1 base, and 9 bases separated the two germline ends. The CDR3 is 14 residues long. CDR1 and CDR2 from the germline V gene are SGHVS and FQNEAQ. Each CDR3 protein gets one entry after TCRdb re-called the 5' RACE reads with MiXCR. Here the sample spans around 82,000 distinct CDR3 sequences, around 13% being singletons. Sequencing was done on a sample of PBMCs or a T cell subset sorted from them (not recorded which). V gene TRBV7-8 combines with J gene TRBJ2-7; unclear D gene. The TCR sequence derives from a man between 18 and 29 years old who had mild COVID-19 (a few samples of this study predate the infection). Cell type and time point are not known. CDR3 amino acids: CASSLPSTSYEQYF. DNA of the CDR3: TGTGCCAGCAGCTTACCCAGCACGTCCTACGAGCAGTACTTC.